A selection of T cell receptor beta chains follows, all from one sample in a study of blood T cell repertoires in COVID-19. Libraries were prepared by immunoSEQ multiplex PCR; TCRdb keeps only in-frame clonotypes and omits some of them. This table holds 110,000 to 150,000 clones, more than 75% found once. Sequenced: peripheral blood. Source of these receptors: a human donor in a cohort sampled during active COVID-19. Both conserved end residues are part of each CDR3. Fields, in order: clone size, J gene, D gene, V gene, CDR3 protein, CDR3 DNA. A D gene is named only where the DNA matches it firmly. Where a row states a size, it is once, few, many or the class of an expanded clone; other rows omit it.

clone size: NA; J gene: TRBJ2-5; D gene: TRBD1; V gene: TRBV7-3; CDR3 protein: CASSRTGRVQETQYF; CDR3 DNA: TGTGCCAGCAGCCGGACAGGGAGAGTCCAAGAGACCCAGTACTTC
clone size: NA; J gene: TRBJ1-5; D gene: NA; V gene: TRBV5-1; CDR3 protein: CASSAEGGWGQPQHF; CDR3 DNA: TGCGCCAGCAGCGCAGAGGGCGGATGGGGTCAGCCCCAGCATTTT
clone size: NA; J gene: TRBJ2-2; D gene: NA; V gene: TRBV4-1; CDR3 protein: CASSQDNYIRVRQGNTGELFF; CDR3 DNA: TGCGCCAGCAGCCAAGATAATTACATTCGTGTAAGGCAGGGTAACACCGGGGAGCTGTTTTTT
clone size: NA; J gene: TRBJ2-1; D gene: NA; V gene: TRBV28; CDR3 protein: CASSLLGQLWSARDLYNEQFF; CDR3 DNA: TGTGCCAGCAGTTTATTAGGCCAACTTTGGTCCGCGCGGGATCTCTACAATGAGCAGTTCTTC
clone size: few; J gene: TRBJ1-6; D gene: TRBD1; V gene: TRBV19; CDR3 protein: CATNGAIDRGYNSPLHF; CDR3 DNA: TGTGCCACCAATGGGGCCATAGACAGGGGGTATAATTCACCCCTCCACTTT
clone size: NA; J gene: TRBJ1-2; D gene: NA; V gene: TRBV28; CDR3 protein: CASSLSTNYGYTF; CDR3 DNA: TGTGCCAGCAGTTTATCCACTAACTATGGCTACACCTTC
clone size: NA; J gene: TRBJ1-6; D gene: NA; V gene: TRBV5-1; CDR3 protein: CASSLGVAGADNSPLHF; CDR3 DNA: TGCGCCAGCAGCTTGGGAGTAGCTGGGGCGGATAATTCACCCCTCCACTTT
clone size: NA; J gene: TRBJ2-2; D gene: NA; V gene: TRBV6-5; CDR3 protein: CASSYSQMNTGELFF; CDR3 DNA: TGTGCCAGCAGTTACTCGCAGATGAACACCGGGGAGCTGTTTTTT
clone size: NA; J gene: TRBJ2-7; D gene: TRBD2; V gene: TRBV19; CDR3 protein: CASSTGLAGYEQYF; CDR3 DNA: TGTGCCAGTAGTACGGGACTAGCGGGTTACGAGCAGTACTTC
clone size: NA; J gene: TRBJ2-1; D gene: NA; V gene: TRBV19; CDR3 protein: CASSMEGGSYNEQFF; CDR3 DNA: TGTGCCAGTAGTATGGAGGGCGGCTCCTACAATGAGCAGTTCTTC
clone size: NA; J gene: TRBJ2-3; D gene: TRBD1; V gene: TRBV29-1; CDR3 protein: CSGGTETDTQYF; CDR3 DNA: TGCAGCGGGGGGACAGAGACAGATACGCAGTATTTT
clone size: NA; J gene: TRBJ1-4; D gene: NA; V gene: TRBV19; CDR3 protein: CASSNYGRGAEKLFF; CDR3 DNA: TGTGCCAGTAGTAATTACGGCAGGGGTGCCGAAAAACTGTTTTTT
clone size: NA; J gene: TRBJ2-1; D gene: TRBD2; V gene: TRBV7-9; CDR3 protein: CASSWGLAGDNEQFF; CDR3 DNA: TGTGCCAGCAGCTGGGGACTAGCGGGAGACAATGAGCAGTTCTTC
clone size: NA; J gene: TRBJ2-1; D gene: NA; V gene: TRBV12-1; CDR3 protein: CASTKRQVLPGSYNEQFF; CDR3 DNA: TGTGCCAGCACCAAACGACAGGTTCTTCCTGGCTCCTACAATGAGCAGTTCTTC
clone size: NA; J gene: TRBJ2-7; D gene: NA; V gene: TRBV11-1; CDR3 protein: CASSPWLGGSYEQYF; CDR3 DNA: TGTGCCAGCAGCCCCTGGCTGGGAGGCTCCTACGAGCAGTACTTC
clone size: few; J gene: TRBJ1-2; D gene: NA; V gene: TRBV5-4; CDR3 protein: CASSLELRVNYGYTF; CDR3 DNA: TGTGCCAGCAGCTTGGAGTTGCGGGTTAACTATGGCTACACCTTC
clone size: NA; J gene: TRBJ2-2; D gene: NA; V gene: TRBV5-1; CDR3 protein: CASSQTSGGELFF; CDR3 DNA: TGCGCCAGCAGCCAGACGAGCGGCGGGGAGCTGTTTTTT
clone size: NA; J gene: TRBJ2-1; D gene: NA; V gene: TRBV27; CDR3 protein: CASSLGSAGNEQFF; CDR3 DNA: TGTGCCAGCAGTTTAGGGTCAGCGGGCAATGAGCAGTTCTTC
clone size: NA; J gene: TRBJ2-2; D gene: NA; V gene: TRBV28; CDR3 protein: CASSFGGRFTGELFF; CDR3 DNA: TGTGCCAGCAGTTTCGGGGGGCGCTTCACCGGGGAGCTGTTTTTT
clone size: NA; J gene: TRBJ2-1; D gene: NA; V gene: TRBV28; CDR3 protein: CASSFRGTSGNEQFF; CDR3 DNA: TGTGCCAGCAGTTTTCGCGGGACGAGTGGGAATGAGCAGTTCTTC
clone size: few; J gene: TRBJ2-2; D gene: TRBD1; V gene: TRBV3-1/TRBV3-2; CDR3 protein: CASRDRGGELFF; CDR3 DNA: TGTGCCAGCAGAGACAGGGGGGGGGAGCTGTTTTTT
clone size: NA; J gene: TRBJ1-4; D gene: TRBD1; V gene: TRBV14; CDR3 protein: CASSPGQGREKLFF; CDR3 DNA: TGTGCCAGCAGCCCGGGACAGGGACGTGAAAAACTGTTTTTT
clone size: NA; J gene: TRBJ2-3; D gene: TRBD2; V gene: TRBV4-1; CDR3 protein: CASSQEGGRTDTQYF; CDR3 DNA: TGCGCCAGCAGCCAAGAAGGCGGGAGAACAGATACGCAGTATTTT
clone size: NA; J gene: TRBJ1-1; D gene: TRBD1; V gene: TRBV28; CDR3 protein: CASSPATGRSSTEAFF; CDR3 DNA: TGTGCCAGCAGTCCCGCGACAGGGAGAAGTAGCACTGAAGCTTTCTTT
clone size: NA; J gene: TRBJ2-3; D gene: NA; V gene: TRBV7-2; CDR3 protein: CASSLVEGDTQYF; CDR3 DNA: TGTGCCAGCAGCTTAGTCGAGGGAGATACGCAGTATTTT
clone size: NA; J gene: TRBJ2-7; D gene: NA; V gene: TRBV30; CDR3 protein: CAWSVRSGGLQYF; CDR3 DNA: TGTGCCTGGAGTGTACGTTCAGGGGGGTTGCAGTACTTC
clone size: once; J gene: TRBJ2-2; D gene: TRBD2; V gene: TRBV5-1; CDR3 protein: CASSLIQRGDTGELFF; CDR3 DNA: TGCGCCAGCAGCTTGATCCAGCGGGGGGACACCGGGGAGCTGTTTTTT
clone size: NA; J gene: TRBJ2-4; D gene: NA; V gene: TRBV19; CDR3 protein: CASSIVTGRGNIQYF; CDR3 DNA: TGTGCCAGTAGTATAGTGACAGGTCGTGGAAACATTCAGTACTTC
clone size: NA; J gene: TRBJ2-1; D gene: TRBD2; V gene: TRBV7-8; CDR3 protein: CASSLVRRERVSYNEQFF; CDR3 DNA: TGTGCCAGCAGCTTAGTTCGGCGGGAGAGAGTCTCCTACAATGAGCAGTTCTTC
clone size: NA; J gene: TRBJ1-5; D gene: NA; V gene: TRBV6-5; CDR3 protein: CASSYSGPGEPQHF; CDR3 DNA: TGTGCCAGCAGTTACTCTGGCCCCGGGGAGCCCCAGCATTTT
clone size: NA; J gene: TRBJ2-2; D gene: TRBD1; V gene: TRBV6-1; CDR3 protein: CASSGLITGVNTGELFF; CDR3 DNA: TGTGCCAGCAGTGGACTTATTACAGGGGTCAACACCGGGGAGCTGTTTTTT
clone size: NA; J gene: TRBJ1-2; D gene: TRBD1; V gene: TRBV23-1; CDR3 protein: CASSQGQGGNYGYTF; CDR3 DNA: TGCGCCAGCAGTCAAGGGCAGGGGGGTAACTATGGCTACACCTTC
clone size: NA; J gene: TRBJ1-2; D gene: NA; V gene: TRBV27; CDR3 protein: CASSLSGQFYGYTF; CDR3 DNA: TGTGCCAGCAGTTTATCTGGGCAGTTCTATGGCTACACCTTC
clone size: NA; J gene: TRBJ1-1; D gene: NA; V gene: TRBV29-1; CDR3 protein: CSVASLDSRNTEAFF; CDR3 DNA: TGCAGCGTAGCAAGCTTGGACAGTAGGAACACTGAAGCTTTCTTT
clone size: NA; J gene: TRBJ2-1; D gene: NA; V gene: TRBV28; CDR3 protein: CASTPGDNEQFF; CDR3 DNA: TGTGCCAGCACCCCGGGGGACAATGAGCAGTTCTTC
clone size: NA; J gene: TRBJ1-2; D gene: NA; V gene: TRBV2; CDR3 protein: CASSMGLGYTF; CDR3 DNA: TGTGCCAGCAGCATGGGCCTCGGCTACACCTTC
clone size: NA; J gene: TRBJ2-7; D gene: NA; V gene: TRBV21-1; CDR3 protein: CASRHRISGRSSYEQYF; CDR3 DNA: TGTGCCAGCAGACACCGGATTAGCGGGAGAAGCTCCTACGAGCAGTACTTC
clone size: NA; J gene: TRBJ2-5; D gene: NA; V gene: TRBV5-1; CDR3 protein: CASSTGLKETQYF; CDR3 DNA: TGCGCCAGCAGCACCGGACTCAAAGAGACCCAGTACTTC
clone size: NA; J gene: TRBJ2-4; D gene: TRBD1; V gene: TRBV28; CDR3 protein: CASSSYGQGDIQYF; CDR3 DNA: TGTGCCAGCAGTTCATACGGACAGGGAGACATTCAGTACTTC
clone size: NA; J gene: TRBJ2-7; D gene: NA; V gene: TRBV5-6; CDR3 protein: CASSLWGLSYEQYF; CDR3 DNA: TGTGCCAGCAGCTTGTGGGGACTTTCCTACGAGCAGTACTTC
clone size: NA; J gene: TRBJ2-1; D gene: TRBD1; V gene: TRBV7-3; CDR3 protein: CASSLDSGQGNNEQFF; CDR3 DNA: TGTGCCAGCAGCTTAGACAGCGGACAGGGGAACAATGAGCAGTTCTTC
clone size: NA; J gene: TRBJ2-3; D gene: NA; V gene: TRBV28; CDR3 protein: CASHSSRSTDTQYF; CDR3 DNA: TGTGCCAGCCACTCCTCAAGAAGCACAGATACGCAGTATTTT
clone size: NA; J gene: TRBJ2-5; D gene: NA; V gene: TRBV7-3; CDR3 protein: CASSLMVGVQETQYF; CDR3 DNA: TGTGCCAGCAGCTTAATGGTGGGCGTCCAAGAGACCCAGTACTTC
clone size: few; J gene: TRBJ2-7; D gene: NA; V gene: TRBV11-1; CDR3 protein: CASSLRGGRYEQYF; CDR3 DNA: TGTGCCAGCAGCTTAAGGGGAGGTCGCTACGAGCAGTACTTC
clone size: NA; J gene: TRBJ2-1; D gene: TRBD2; V gene: TRBV7-2; CDR3 protein: CASSFISGSSYNEQFF; CDR3 DNA: TGTGCCAGCAGCTTCATTAGCGGGAGCTCCTACAATGAGCAGTTCTTC